Shown below are 17 T cell receptor beta chains from a single sample sequenced in a study of Graves' ophthalmopathy and Graves' hyperthyroidism. Scientists amplified the TCR beta CDR3 regions from RNA transcripts. An opening RT-PCR round employed HTBI primers and preceded a second-round multiplex PCR. TCRdb redid the calling of the multiplex PCR reads with MiXCR, one entry per CDR3 protein. The sample has around 1.1 million distinct CDR3 sequences; approximately 35% are singletons. What was sequenced was peripheral blood or thyroid tissue (not recorded which). Every receptor here comes from an adult man with Graves' hyperthyroidism.

This clonotype was detected ten times or more. The CDR3 nucleotides read TGTGCCAGCAGCTCATACCGGTCAAAGGGGTACTTC. This translates into CASSSYRSKGYF. The chain carries TRBV11-2 and TRBJ2-7; D is undetermined. Germline values: CDR1 SGHAT, CDR2 FQNNGV. The V end lost 4 bases, the J end lost 12 bases, and 16 bases lay between the germline ends. The CDR3 extends over 12 amino acids.

The chain joins TRBV10-3 to TRBJ1-2; the D gene is possibly TRBD1 (6 bases). V was pared by 10 bases and J by 0 bases, with 21 bases between. Germline V gene sequence: CDR1 ENHRY, CDR2 SYGVKD. The CDR3 totals 16 residues. CDR3 DNA: TGTGCCACCAGCCCGGGACACGAGGCGGCTAACTATGGCTACACCTTC. This codes for CATSPGHEAANYGYTF.

On this clonotype: The final CDR3 position lacks the conserved phenylalanine or tryptophan, pointing to a likely read error. The limits of the CDR3 on the DNA are not certain, so only TCRdb's listed CDR3 is given. The chain has TRBV7-2 and TRBJ2-5; the table's TRBD1 call for D was not verified on the DNA. The CDR3 numbers 11 amino acids, ends counted. Germline CDR1 and CDR2: SGHTA and FQGNSA. The chain's CDR3 is CASSSQGWVNY.

The chain recombines TRBV7-8 with TRBJ1-5; TRBD1 matches 10 bases. Germline trimming cut 5 bases from V and 3 bases from J; bases unmatched to any gene: 4. This CDR3 is 15 amino acids long. Looked up from germline, CDR1 is SGHVS and CDR2 is FQNEAQ. The CDR3 DNA sequence: TGTGCCAGCAGCAGGACAGGGGGAAACAATCAGCCCCAGCATTTT. It encodes CASSRTGGNNQPQHF.

The gene calls are TRBV12-3 or TRBV12-4 and TRBJ1-5; no reliable D call. V lost 5 bases and J 5 bases, leaving 13 bases between the germline ends. CDR3 size: 14 residues. The CDR3 spells CASSEGYRHQPQHF. CDR3 sequence (DNA): TGTGCCAGCAGTGAAGGGTACAGACATCAGCCCCAGCATTTT.

Regarding this clonotype: A much larger clone sits a single nucleotide away, making a read error possible. The V and J genes are TRBV9 and TRBJ1-1; D ambiguous. CDR1 is SGDLS, CDR2 YYNGEE, per germline. Trimming took off 3 bases at V and 4 bases at J, with 16 bases between the two ends. This CDR3 spans 15 amino acids. DNA of the CDR3: TGTGCCAGCAGCGCAGCTGTCGGGCAGTTCACTGAAGCTTTCTTT. This gives the protein CASSAAVGQFTEAFF.

This clonotype was seen ten or more times. The V call is TRBV20-1, the J call TRBJ2-2; perhaps TRBD1 as D (6 bases). The V end lost 6 bases, the J end lost 7 bases, and 24 bases lay between the germline ends. Germline lookup yields CDR1 DFQATT and CDR2 SNEGSKA (reference sequence). This CDR3 has 16 residues. In DNA form, the CDR3 reads TGCAGTGCGTTCAACAGTATTCGGGGACATGTCGGGGAGCTGTTTTTT. Amino acid sequence: CSAFNSIRGHVGELFF.

The CDR3 loop reads CSCYGGLNTEAFF. The CDR3 nucleotides are TGCAGCTGTTATGGGGGGTTGAACACTGAAGCTTTCTTT. The chain has TRBV29-1 and TRBJ1-1, with D maybe TRBD1 (5 bases). V dropped 8 bases and J dropped 0 bases, with 13 bases sitting between them. The CDR3 spans 13 residues. Germline CDR1 reads SQVTM; CDR2 reads ANQGSEA.

The J gene is TRBJ1-1, the V gene TRBV7-6; 7 positions match TRBD1. This CDR3 region has 15 residues. Trimming at V came to 5 bases and at J to 0 bases, leaving 6 bases not matched to a gene. Germline V CDR1 and CDR2: SGHVS, FNYEAQ. The CDR3 loop reads CASSTKDRLNTEAFF. The CDR3 DNA reads as TGTGCCAGCAGCACCAAGGACAGGCTGAACACTGAAGCTTTCTTT.

Ten or more counts support this clonotype. The chain couples TRBV10-3 to TRBJ2-5; 14 nucleotides line up with TRBD2. V lost 3 bases and J lost 4; bases outside the gene matches: 4. CDR1 and CDR2 from the germline V gene are ENHRY and SYGVKD. The CDR3 contains 16 residues. The chain's CDR3 is CAISEGTSGGIETQYF. In DNA form, the CDR3 reads TGTGCCATCAGTGAAGGGACTAGCGGGGGAATAGAGACCCAGTACTTC.

The chain has TRBV5-5 and TRBJ1-3; tentative D call: TRBD1 (5 bases). The germline V gene has CDR1 SGHKS and CDR2 YYEKEE (reference sequence). This CDR3 is 16 amino acids long. V lost 3 bases and J 0 bases, leaving 13 bases between the germline ends. The CDR3 spells CASSWGTADSGNTIYF. Written as DNA, the CDR3 is TGTGCCAGCAGCTGGGGGACGGCAGACTCTGGAAACACCATATATTTT. The variable domain in full, with the rest retrieved from reference TRBV5-5 and TRBJ1-3, is DAGVTQSPTHLIKTRGQQVTLRCSPISGHKSVSWYQQVLGQGPQFIFQYYEKEERGRGNFPDRFSARQFPNYSSELNVNALLLGDSALYLCASSWGTADSGNTIYFGEGSWLTVV.

Notes on this clonotype: A read error may account for a junction end that differs from germline. The gene calls are TRBV9 and TRBJ1-1; no firm D call. CDR3 length: 14 residues. Germline V gene data show CDR1 as SGDLS and CDR2 as YYNGEE. The CDR3 sequence: CASSGLALNTEAFF. CDR3 nucleotide sequence: TGTGCCAGCAGCGGGTTGGCCTTGAATACTGAAGCTTTCTTT.

Ten or more counts support this clonotype. The genes are TRBV12-3 or TRBV12-4 and TRBJ1-6; 10 bases are shared with TRBD1. The CDR3 has 14 residues. V shed 8 bases and J 10 bases; nucleotides not matched to a gene: 8. CDR3 DNA: TGTGCCAGCCGACCCGGGACAGGGGAATCACCCCTCCACTTT. Protein: CASRPGTGESPLHF.

The rearrangement links TRBV7-9 to TRBJ2-7; 10 bases line up with TRBD2. The CDR3 runs 16 residues. V lost 5 bases to trimming and J lost 5 bases; unmatched junction nucleotides: 12. CDR1 and CDR2 from the germline V gene are SEHNR and FQNEAQ (reference sequence). CDR3 coding DNA: TGTGCCAGCAGCACCGAGCGGGGACTAGCGATCGACGAGCAGTACTTC. It specifies CASSTERGLAIDEQYF. Full variable domain (rest looked up from reference TRBV7-9 and TRBJ2-7): DTGVSQNPRHKITKRGQNVTFRCDPISEHNRLYWYRQTLGQGPEFLTYFQNEAQLEKSRLLSDRFSAERPKGSFSTLEIQRTEQGDSAMYLCASSTERGLAIDEQYFGPGTRLTVT.

This clonotype was seen at least ten times. The chain combines TRBV14 with TRBJ2-7; 8 bases line up with TRBD2. With V trimmed by 3 bases and J by 7 bases, 5 bases remained unmatched. The germline CDR1 and CDR2 sequences are SGHDN and FVKESK. This CDR3 contains 13 residues. This chain's CDR3 is CASSQSGSSEQYF. CDR3 DNA: TGTGCCAGCAGCCAGAGCGGGAGTAGTGAGCAGTACTTC.

This clonotype showed up many times. This chain links TRBV20-1 with TRBJ2-5; 10 nucleotides align to TRBD2. This CDR3 has 16 amino acids. Germline V gene lookup returns CDR1 DFQATT and CDR2 SNEGSKA (reference sequence). Unmatched junction bases numbered 9, after V lost 5 bases and J lost 0 bases. This CDR3 reads CSASPLLAGDQETQYF. Written as DNA, the CDR3 is TGCAGTGCTTCCCCTCTCCTAGCGGGGGACCAAGAGACCCAGTACTTC.

J is TRBJ2-7 and V is TRBV25-1; 8 bases are a match to TRBD2. Per the germline V gene, CDR1 is MGHDK and CDR2 is SYGVNS. The CDR3 length is 19 residues. Trimming took 6 bases from V and 3 from J; bases not matched to a gene: 22. CDR3 coding DNA: TGTGCCAGCAGCCGAGACCGGGGGGGGCGTTTATACTGGCACTACGAGCAGTACTTC. Its translation is CASSRDRGGRLYWHYEQYF.